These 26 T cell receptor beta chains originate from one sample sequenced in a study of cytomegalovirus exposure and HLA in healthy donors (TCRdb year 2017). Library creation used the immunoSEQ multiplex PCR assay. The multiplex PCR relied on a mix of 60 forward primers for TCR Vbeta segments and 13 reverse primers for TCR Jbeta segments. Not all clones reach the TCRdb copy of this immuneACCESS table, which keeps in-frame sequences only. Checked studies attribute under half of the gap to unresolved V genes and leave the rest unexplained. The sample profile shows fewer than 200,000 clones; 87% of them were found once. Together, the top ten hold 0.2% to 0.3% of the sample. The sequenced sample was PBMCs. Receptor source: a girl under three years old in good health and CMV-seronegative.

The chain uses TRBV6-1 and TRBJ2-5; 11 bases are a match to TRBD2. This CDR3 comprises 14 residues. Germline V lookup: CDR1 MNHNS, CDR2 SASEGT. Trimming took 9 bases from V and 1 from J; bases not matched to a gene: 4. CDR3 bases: TGTGCCAGTGGGACTAGCGGATTCCAAGAGACCCAGTACTTC. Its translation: CASGTSGFQETQYF.

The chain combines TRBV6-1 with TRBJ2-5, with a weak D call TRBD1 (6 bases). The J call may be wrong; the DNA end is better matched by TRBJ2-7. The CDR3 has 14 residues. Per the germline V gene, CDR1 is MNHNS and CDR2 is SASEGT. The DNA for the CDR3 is TGTGCCAGCACGAGGAGACAGGTACACTACGAGCAGTACTTC. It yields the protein CASTRRQVHYEQYF.

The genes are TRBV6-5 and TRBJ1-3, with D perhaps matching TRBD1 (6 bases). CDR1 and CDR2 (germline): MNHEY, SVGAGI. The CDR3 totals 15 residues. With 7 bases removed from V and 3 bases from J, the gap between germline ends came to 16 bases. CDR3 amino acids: CASTSIGGVGNTIYF. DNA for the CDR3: TGTGCCAGCACCTCGATAGGGGGGGTTGGAAACACCATATATTTT.

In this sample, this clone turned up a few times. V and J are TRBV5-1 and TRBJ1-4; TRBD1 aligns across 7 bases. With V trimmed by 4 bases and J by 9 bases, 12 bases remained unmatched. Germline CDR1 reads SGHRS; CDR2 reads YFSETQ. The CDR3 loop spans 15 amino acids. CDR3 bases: TGCGCCAGCAGCCAGGACAGGCCTAATGGAAAAAAACTGTTTTTT. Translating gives CASSQDRPNGKKLFF.

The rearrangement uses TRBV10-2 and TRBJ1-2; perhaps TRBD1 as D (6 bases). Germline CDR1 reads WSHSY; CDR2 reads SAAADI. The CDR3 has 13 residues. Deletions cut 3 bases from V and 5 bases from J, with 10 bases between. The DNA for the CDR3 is TGCGCCAGCAGTGATTACAGGGATTATGGCTACACCTTC. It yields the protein CASSDYRDYGYTF.

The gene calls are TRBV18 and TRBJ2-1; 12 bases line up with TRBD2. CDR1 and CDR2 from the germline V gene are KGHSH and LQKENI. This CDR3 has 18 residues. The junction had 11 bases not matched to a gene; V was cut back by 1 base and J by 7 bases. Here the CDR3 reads CASSPLPLLAGGGNEQFF. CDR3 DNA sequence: TGTGCCAGCTCACCACTACCGTTACTAGCGGGAGGAGGTAATGAGCAGTTCTTC. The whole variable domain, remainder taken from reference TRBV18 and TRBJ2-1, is NAGVMQNPRHLVRRRGQEARLRCSPMKGHSHVYWYRQLPEEGLKFMVYLQKENIIDESGMPKERFSAEFPKEGPSILRIQQVVRGDSAAYFCASSPLPLLAGGGNEQFFGPGTRLTVL.

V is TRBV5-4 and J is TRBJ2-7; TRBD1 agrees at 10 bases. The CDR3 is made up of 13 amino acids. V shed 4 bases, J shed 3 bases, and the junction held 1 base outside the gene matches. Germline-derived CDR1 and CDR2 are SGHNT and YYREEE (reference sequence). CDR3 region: CASSGTGDYEQYF. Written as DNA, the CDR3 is TGTGCCAGCAGCGGGACAGGGGACTACGAGCAGTACTTC.

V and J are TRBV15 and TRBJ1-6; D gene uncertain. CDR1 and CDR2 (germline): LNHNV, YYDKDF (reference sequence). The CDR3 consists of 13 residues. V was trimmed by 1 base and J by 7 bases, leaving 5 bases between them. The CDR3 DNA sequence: TGTGCCACCAGCAGAGGCGGAAATTCACCCCTCCACTTT. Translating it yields CATSRGGNSPLHF. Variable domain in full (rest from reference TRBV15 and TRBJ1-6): DAMVIQNPRYQVTQFGKPVTLSCSQTLNHNVMYWYQQKSSQAPKLLFHYYDKDFNNEADTPDNFQSRRPNTSFCFLDIRSPGLGDTAMYLCATSRGGNSPLHFGNGTRLTVT.

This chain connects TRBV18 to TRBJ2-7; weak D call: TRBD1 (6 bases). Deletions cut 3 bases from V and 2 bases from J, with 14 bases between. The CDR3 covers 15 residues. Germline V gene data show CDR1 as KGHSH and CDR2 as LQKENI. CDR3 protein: CASSPTSGHPYEQYF. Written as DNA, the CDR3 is TGTGCCAGCTCACCTACTTCGGGACACCCCTACGAGCAGTACTTC. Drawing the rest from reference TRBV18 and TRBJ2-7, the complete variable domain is NAGVMQNPRHLVRRRGQEARLRCSPMKGHSHVYWYRQLPEEGLKFMVYLQKENIIDESGMPKERFSAEFPKEGPSILRIQQVVRGDSAAYFCASSPTSGHPYEQYFGPGTRLTVT.

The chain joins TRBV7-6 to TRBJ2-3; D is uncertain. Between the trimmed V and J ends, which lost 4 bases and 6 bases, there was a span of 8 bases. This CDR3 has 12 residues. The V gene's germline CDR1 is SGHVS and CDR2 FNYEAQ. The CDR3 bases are TGTGCCAGCAGCTCCCCGTTGGATACGCAGTATTTT. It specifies CASSSPLDTQYF. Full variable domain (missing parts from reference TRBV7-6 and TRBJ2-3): GAGVSQSPRYKVTKRGQDVALRCDPISGHVSLYWYRQALGQGPEFLTYFNYEAQQDKSGLPNDRFSAERPEGSISTLTIQRTEQRDSAMYRCASSSPLDTQYFGPGTRLTVL.

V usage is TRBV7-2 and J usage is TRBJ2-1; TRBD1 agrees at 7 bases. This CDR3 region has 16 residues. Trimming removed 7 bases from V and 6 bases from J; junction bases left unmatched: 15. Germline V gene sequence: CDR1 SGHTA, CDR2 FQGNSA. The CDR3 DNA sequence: TGTGCCAGCAATTTAGGGGGCAGGGAAGAATTCAATGAGCAGTTCTTC. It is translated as CASNLGGREEFNEQFF.

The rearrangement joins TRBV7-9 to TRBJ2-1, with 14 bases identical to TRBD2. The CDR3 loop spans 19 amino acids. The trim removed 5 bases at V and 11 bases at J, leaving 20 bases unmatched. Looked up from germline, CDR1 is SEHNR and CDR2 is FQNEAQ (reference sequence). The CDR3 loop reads CASSEYLGPRLAGGPKQFF. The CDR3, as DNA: TGTGCCAGCAGCGAATATCTAGGCCCCCGACTAGCGGGAGGGCCTAAGCAGTTCTTC.

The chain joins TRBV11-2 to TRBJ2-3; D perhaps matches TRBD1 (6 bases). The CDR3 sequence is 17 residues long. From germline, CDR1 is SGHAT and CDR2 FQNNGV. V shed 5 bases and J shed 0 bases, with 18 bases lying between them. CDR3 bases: TGTGCCAGCAGCCCTTTTTTGAGGACAGCTAGCACAGATACGCAGTATTTT. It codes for CASSPFLRTASTDTQYF.

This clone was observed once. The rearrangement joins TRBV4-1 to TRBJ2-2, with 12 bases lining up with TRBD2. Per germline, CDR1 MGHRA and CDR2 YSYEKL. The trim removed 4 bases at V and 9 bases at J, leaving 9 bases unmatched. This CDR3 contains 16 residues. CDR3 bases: TGCGCCAGCAGCCCCGGGACTAGCGGGTGGCAGCGGGAGCTGTTTTTT. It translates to CASSPGTSGWQRELFF.

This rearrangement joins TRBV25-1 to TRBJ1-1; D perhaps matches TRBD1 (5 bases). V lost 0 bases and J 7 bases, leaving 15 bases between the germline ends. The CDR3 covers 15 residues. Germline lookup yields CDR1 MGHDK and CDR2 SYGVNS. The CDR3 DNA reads TGTGCCAGCAGTGAATATCAGGGAGGGAAGGATGAAGCTTTCTTT. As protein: CASSEYQGGKDEAFF.

In DNA, the CDR3 is TGTGCCAGCAGCGTAATGGACGGACTAGCGTCCTACAATGAGCAGTTCTTC. Encoded protein: CASSVMDGLASYNEQFF. The rearrangement joins TRBV9 to TRBJ2-1; 9 nucleotides match TRBD2. The CDR3 extends over 17 amino acids. The V segment lost 1 base and the J segment 1 base; nucleotides outside the gene matches: 6. The V gene's germline CDR1 is SGDLS and CDR2 YYNGEE.

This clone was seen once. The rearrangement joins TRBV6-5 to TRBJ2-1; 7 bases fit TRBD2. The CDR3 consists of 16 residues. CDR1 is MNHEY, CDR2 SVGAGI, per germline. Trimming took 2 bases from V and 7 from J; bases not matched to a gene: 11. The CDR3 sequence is CASSYPAGAGRNEQFF. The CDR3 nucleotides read TGTGCCAGCAGTTACCCTGCGGGAGCAGGTCGGAATGAGCAGTTCTTC.

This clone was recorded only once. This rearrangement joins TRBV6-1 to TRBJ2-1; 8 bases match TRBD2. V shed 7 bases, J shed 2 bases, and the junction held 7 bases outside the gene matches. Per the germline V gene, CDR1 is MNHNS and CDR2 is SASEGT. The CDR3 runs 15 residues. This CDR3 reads CASTKLADPYNEQFF. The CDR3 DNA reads TGTGCCAGCACCAAACTAGCGGACCCCTACAATGAGCAGTTCTTC.

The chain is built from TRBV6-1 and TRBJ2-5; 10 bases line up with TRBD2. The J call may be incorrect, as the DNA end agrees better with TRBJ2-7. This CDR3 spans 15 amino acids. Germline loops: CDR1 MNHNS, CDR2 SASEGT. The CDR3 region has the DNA TGTGCCAGCAGTGAAGGACCTAGCGGGGGCTACGAGCAGTACTTC. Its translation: CASSEGPSGGYEQYF.

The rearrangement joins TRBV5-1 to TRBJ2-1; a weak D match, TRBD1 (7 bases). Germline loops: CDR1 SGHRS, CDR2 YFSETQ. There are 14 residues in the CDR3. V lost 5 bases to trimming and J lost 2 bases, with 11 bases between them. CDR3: CASRSGGTYNEQFF. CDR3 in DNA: TGCGCCAGCAGGTCAGGGGGGACCTACAATGAGCAGTTCTTC.

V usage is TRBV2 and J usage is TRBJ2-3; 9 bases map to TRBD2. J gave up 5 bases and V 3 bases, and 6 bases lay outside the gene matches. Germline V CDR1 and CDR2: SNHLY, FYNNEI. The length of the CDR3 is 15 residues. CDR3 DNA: TGTGCCAGCAGTGACCTAGCGGGATCCTTAGATACGCAGTATTTT. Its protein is CASSDLAGSLDTQYF. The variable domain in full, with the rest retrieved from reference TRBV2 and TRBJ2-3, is EPEVTQTPSHQVTQMGQEVILRCVPISNHLYFYWYRQILGQKVEFLVSFYNNEISEKSEIFDDQFSVERPDGSNFTLKIRSTKLEDSAMYFCASSDLAGSLDTQYFGPGTRLTVL.

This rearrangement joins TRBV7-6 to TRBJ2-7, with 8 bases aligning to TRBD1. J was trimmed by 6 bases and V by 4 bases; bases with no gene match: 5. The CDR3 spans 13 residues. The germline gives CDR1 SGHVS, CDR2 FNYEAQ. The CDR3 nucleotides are TGTGCCAGCAGCTCAACAGGGGGACTCGAGCAGTACTTC. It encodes CASSSTGGLEQYF.

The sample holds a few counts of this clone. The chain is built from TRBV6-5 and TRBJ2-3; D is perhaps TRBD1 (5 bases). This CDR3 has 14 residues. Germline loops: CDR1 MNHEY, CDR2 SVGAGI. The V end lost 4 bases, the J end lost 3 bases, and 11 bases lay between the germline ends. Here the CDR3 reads CASSWSRGTDTQYF. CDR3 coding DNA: TGTGCCAGCAGTTGGAGTAGGGGTACAGATACGCAGTATTTT.

The CDR3 is CASSWAGINEKLFF. The CDR3 bases are TGTGCCAGCAGCTGGGCAGGGATTAATGAAAAACTGTTTTTT. The chain is built from TRBV7-9 and TRBJ1-4, with D possibly TRBD1 on 5 matching bases. CDR3 length equals 14 residues. Trimming pared 4 bases from V and 4 bases from J, leaving 10 bases between. Germline V lookup: CDR1 SEHNR, CDR2 FQNEAQ (reference sequence). The whole variable domain, remainder taken from reference TRBV7-9 and TRBJ1-4, is DTGVSQNPRHKITKRGQNVTFRCDPISEHNRLYWYRQTLGQGPEFLTYFQNEAQLEKSRLLSDRFSAERPKGSFSTLEIQRTEQGDSAMYLCASSWAGINEKLFFGSGTQLSVL.

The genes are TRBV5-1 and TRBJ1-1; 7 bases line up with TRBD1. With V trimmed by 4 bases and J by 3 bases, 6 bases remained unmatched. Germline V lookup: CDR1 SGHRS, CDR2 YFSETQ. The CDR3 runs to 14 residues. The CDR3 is CASSTPQGDTEAFF. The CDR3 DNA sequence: TGCGCCAGCAGCACGCCGCAGGGGGACACTGAAGCTTTCTTT.

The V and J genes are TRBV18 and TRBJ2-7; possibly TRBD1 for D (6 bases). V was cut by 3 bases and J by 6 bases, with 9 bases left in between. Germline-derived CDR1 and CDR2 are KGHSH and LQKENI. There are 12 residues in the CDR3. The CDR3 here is CASSPGQREQYF. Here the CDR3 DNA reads TGTGCCAGCTCACCCGGACAGCGCGAGCAGTACTTC. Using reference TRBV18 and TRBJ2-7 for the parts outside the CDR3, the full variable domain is NAGVMQNPRHLVRRRGQEARLRCSPMKGHSHVYWYRQLPEEGLKFMVYLQKENIIDESGMPKERFSAEFPKEGPSILRIQQVVRGDSAAYFCASSPGQREQYFGPGTRLTVT.